Sequencing of this T cell receptor (beta chain) was carried out in a study of cytomegalovirus exposure and HLA in healthy donors (dated by TCRdb to 2017 to 2019). For context, the study as a whole: According to a later analysis, one platform produced both the approximately 110 validation repertoires and the 666 repertoires of the first cohort. The aim of the study was to test whether cataloging public T cell receptors could identify signatures of past pathogen exposure. In addition to the first cohort of several hundred subjects, a separate validation cohort of some 120 different subjects was used. To predict cytomegalovirus infection status, the study brought together high-throughput TCR immunosequencing, statistical association of individual TCRs with disease status, and machine learning.

Worth noting for this clone: There is no known antigen for this receptor. No much larger clone is present one base from it, and per-base qualities are unavailable.

Libraries were made using the immunoSEQ multiplex PCR assay. As for the original processing: To diagnose cytomegalovirus status from the catalog of TCR beta chain sequences, a statistical classification framework was built. TCRdb carries this immuneACCESS record with in-frame sequences only. Its versions omit some clonotypes, under half of them owing to an unresolved V gene in the studies checked, with the rest unexplained. V, J and clone size reflect that table, while D and trimming were determined from the DNA. This sample lists under 300,000 clones; 80% to 90% were detected once. The ten top clones hold more than 0.8% of the sample. Donors formed part of the validation cohort, which comprised 120 subjects and was distinct from the first cohort of several hundred subjects. Measured from the cysteine to the phenylalanine, the CDR3 is 15 residues long. The CDR3 DNA has 45 bases and is translated from base 1. Germline trimming amounts to 5 bases on V and 4 bases on J, with 9 as the count of junction bases outside the gene matches. The germline V gene (reference sequence) gives CDR1 as LNHDA and CDR2 as SQIVND.

Broad study findings and their caveats: The study gave a list of 150 to 200 TCR beta chains associated with cytomegalovirus. All 130 or so repertoires were used to score co-occurrence in the validation cohort in a later analysis, because that analysis had no HLA typing for the cohort. Most TCR sequences were seen in very few donors, while some public TCRs were found in many individuals. The classifier was reported to diagnose cytomegalovirus status with high specificity and sensitivity in both the original cohort and the validation cohort. A few of the identified cytomegalovirus-associated TCR beta chains were confirmed in vitro to be specific for cytomegalovirus antigens. A later analysis found that TCRs clustered in the first cohort also tended to co-occur in the 100 to 150 validation repertoires, with approximately 95% of cluster scores above 0. The authors suggested that the approach could potentially be generalized to other disease states and immunological phenotypes.

The sequenced material came from PBMCs. This TCR derives from a woman aged 18-29 years in good health and CMV-seronegative. The chain joins TRBV19 to TRBJ1-2; TRBD1 matches 8 bases in the middle. CDR3 region: CASSYTDRATYGYTF. The sequenced DNA: TGTGCCAGTAGTTACACGGACAGGGCGACCTATGGCTACACCTTC.